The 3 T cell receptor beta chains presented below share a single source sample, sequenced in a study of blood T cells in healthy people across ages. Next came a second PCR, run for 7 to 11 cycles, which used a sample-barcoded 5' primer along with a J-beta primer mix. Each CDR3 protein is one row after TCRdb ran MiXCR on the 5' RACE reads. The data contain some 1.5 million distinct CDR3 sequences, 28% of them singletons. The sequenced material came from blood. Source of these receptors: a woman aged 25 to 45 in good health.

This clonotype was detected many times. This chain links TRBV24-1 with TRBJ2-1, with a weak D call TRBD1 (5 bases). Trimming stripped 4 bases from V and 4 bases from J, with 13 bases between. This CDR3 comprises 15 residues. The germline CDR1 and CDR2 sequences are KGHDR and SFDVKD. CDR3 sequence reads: CATSEGEQLYNEQFF. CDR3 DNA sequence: TGTGCCACCAGTGAAGGGGAACAGCTATACAATGAGCAGTTCTTC.

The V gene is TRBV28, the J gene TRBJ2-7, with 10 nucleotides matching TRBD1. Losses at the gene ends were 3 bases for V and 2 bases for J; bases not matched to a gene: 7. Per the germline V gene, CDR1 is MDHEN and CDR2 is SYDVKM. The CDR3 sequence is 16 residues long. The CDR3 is CASSFRTGGPPYEQYF. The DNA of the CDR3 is TGTGCCAGCAGTTTCAGGACAGGGGGACCCCCCTACGAGCAGTACTTC.

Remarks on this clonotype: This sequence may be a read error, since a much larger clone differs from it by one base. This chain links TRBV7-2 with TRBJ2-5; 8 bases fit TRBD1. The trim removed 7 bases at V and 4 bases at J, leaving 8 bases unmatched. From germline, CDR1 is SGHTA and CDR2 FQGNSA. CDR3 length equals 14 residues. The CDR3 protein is CASNWSQGAETQYF. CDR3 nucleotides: TGTGCCAGCAACTGGAGTCAGGGGGCAGAGACCCAGTACTTC.